The rows below give T cell receptor beta chains drawn from one sample of a study of naive and memory T cell subsets. Using its own MiXCR run on the UMI-ligation and nested PCR reads, TCRdb lists one record per CDR3 protein. The sample carries under 35,000 distinct CDR3 sequences, around 20% recorded once. The sequenced material came from effector memory CD4+ T cells from blood. All receptors come from a human donor in good health. Both conserved end residues are part of each CDR3. The D gene is left open where the match is weak. The size field is filled for only some rows; it gives once, few, many or a size class.

abundance | j_gene | v_gene | d_gene | CDR3nt | CDR3aa
few | TRBJ2-1 | TRBV14 | - | TGTGCCAGCAGCCAAGATCGGGATTCCTCCTACAATGAGCAGTTCTTC | CASSQDRDSSYNEQFF
medium-sized | TRBJ1-2 | TRBV29-1 | - | TGCAGCGTTGAATATACTAACGGCTACACCTTC | CSVEYTNGYTF
- | TRBJ2-1 | TRBV20-1 | - | TGCAGTGCTAGACCCGACTATGAGCAGTTCTTC | CSARPDYEQFF
- | TRBJ1-5 | TRBV30 | - | TGTGCCTGGAGTTTCGCCAGGGGCAATCAGCCCCAGCATTTT | CAWSFARGNQPQHF
many | TRBJ2-7 | TRBV20-1 | TRBD2 | TGCAGTGCTAGGACTAGCGGGAGGACTTACGAGCAGTACTTC | CSARTSGRTYEQYF
- | TRBJ2-2 | TRBV11-2 | - | TGTGCCAGCAGCCTCCGGGTCACGGCCGGGGAGCTGTTTTTT | CASSLRVTAGELFF
few | TRBJ2-1 | TRBV20-1 | TRBD2 | TGCAGTGCGAGTAGGACTAGCGGATACAATGAGCAGTTCTTC | CSASRTSGYNEQFF
- | TRBJ1-2 | TRBV27 | TRBD1 | TGTGCCAGCAGCACAGGGGGCATTGGCTATGGCTACACCTTC | CASSTGGIGYGYTF
medium-sized | TRBJ2-5 | TRBV29-1 | - | TGCAGCGTTGAAGTTACAGGGCCAGAGACCCAGTACTTC | CSVEVTGPETQYF
- | TRBJ1-6 | TRBV27 | TRBD1 | TGTGCCAGCAGTCCGGGGACAGGGTCCTCACCCCTCCACTTT | CASSPGTGSSPLHF
many | TRBJ2-2 | TRBV24-1 | TRBD1 | TGTGCCACCATGAACCGGGACAGTACTTCCGGGGAGCTGTTTTTT | CATMNRDSTSGELFF
many | TRBJ2-1 | TRBV6-1 | TRBD2 | TGTGCCAGCACGCGGGGGAACGCTTACAATGAGCAGTTCTTC | CASTRGNAYNEQFF
medium-sized | TRBJ2-3 | TRBV6-5 | TRBD2 | TGTGCCAGCAGACGGGGGACTAGCGGAACTCTTGGGGTCACAGATACGCAGTATTTT | CASRRGTSGTLGVTDTQYF
many | TRBJ2-1 | TRBV7-2 | TRBD2 | TGTGCCAGCAGCTTAGAACTGGGACTAGCGGGTGTTGAGCAGTTCTTC | CASSLELGLAGVEQFF
- | TRBJ1-5 | TRBV6-5 | - | TGTGCCAGCAGCCGGAGCGGGAGGAGGGATCAGCCCCAGCATTTT | CASSRSGRRDQPQHF
medium-sized | TRBJ2-1 | TRBV2 | TRBD1 | TGTGCCAGCAGGGCCGGACAGGGAAGCGATGAGCAGTTCTTC | CASRAGQGSDEQFF
- | TRBJ1-4 | TRBV28 | TRBD1 | TGTGCCAGCAGCCAAACCGGGACAGGGGGAAATGAAAAACTGTTTTTT | CASSQTGTGGNEKLFF
once | TRBJ2-1 | TRBV30 | - | TGTGCCTGGAACGCCTTGGGAGGAACCTCCTACAATGAGCAGTTCTTC | CAWNALGGTSYNEQFF
many | TRBJ2-4 | TRBV2 | - | TGTGCCAGCAGGGGAGGGGGCGTAGCCAAAAACATTCAGTACTTC | CASRGGGVAKNIQYF
few | TRBJ1-2 | TRBV7-2 | - | TGTGCCAGCAGTTCTTGGGGACGGTCCTATGGCTACACCTTC | CASSSWGRSYGYTF
- | TRBJ1-5 | TRBV6-5 | - | TGTGCCAGCAGTTACTCCGGGACCAGCAATCAGCCCCAGCATTTT | CASSYSGTSNQPQHF
few | TRBJ2-4 | TRBV29-1 | - | TGCAGCGTTGAAGCTTTTGGGACAGCCAAAAACATTCAGTACTTC | CSVEAFGTAKNIQYF
many | TRBJ1-1 | TRBV7-8 | - | TGTGCCACTCACACGGGGGGCACTGAAGCTTTCTTT | CATHTGGTEAFF
many | TRBJ1-2 | TRBV29-1 | - | TGCAGCACGCGACTGGGGGACTATGGCTACACCTTC | CSTRLGDYGYTF
few | TRBJ2-3 | TRBV28 | TRBD2 | TGTGCCAGCAGTTCCTCCCGGACTAGCGGGGCAACAGATACGCAGTATTTT | CASSSSRTSGATDTQYF
few | TRBJ1-1 | TRBV20-1 | - | TGCAGTGCTAGCGTAGGCACTGAAGCTTTCTTT | CSASVGTEAFF
few | TRBJ1-5 | TRBV12-2 | - | TGTGCAAGTCGCTCACGAAAACAATACCGGGACAGCGATAATCAGCCCCAGCATTTT | CASRSRKQYRDSDNQPQHF
once | TRBJ2-1 | TRBV28 | - | TGTGCCAGCAGTTTTTGGGGGGTGGGATTCTCCGACAATGAGCAGTTCTTC | CASSFWGVGFSDNEQFF
few | TRBJ2-1 | TRBV6-5 | - | TGTGCCAGCAGTTACCTACAGGGGAGGCCTACATACAATGAGCAGTTCTTC | CASSYLQGRPTYNEQFF
- | TRBJ2-1 | TRBV6-1 | TRBD2 | TGTGCCAGCAGATATTTAGCGGGAGCAGATTACAATGAGCAGTTCTTC | CASRYLAGADYNEQFF
- | TRBJ2-2 | TRBV9 | - | TGTGCCAGCAGCGTAGAATCTGACAGGAGGGCCGGGGAGCTGTTTTTT | CASSVESDRRAGELFF
many | TRBJ1-1 | TRBV6-5 | - | TGTGCCAGCAGGATGTACACTGAAGCTTTCTTT | CASRMYTEAFF
- | TRBJ2-5 | TRBV12-3/TRBV12-4 | TRBD2 | TGTGCCAGCAGCGAAGCGGGGGTGTTAACCCAGTACTTC | CASSEAGVLTQYF
- | TRBJ2-5 | TRBV10-3 | - | TGTGCCATCAGTGGGGGAAATGCCCAGTACTTC | CAISGGNAQYF
few | TRBJ1-5 | TRBV6-1 | - | TGTGCCAGCAGTGAAAATGGTCTCTTAGGCAATCAGCCCCAGCATTTT | CASSENGLLGNQPQHF
- | TRBJ1-1 | TRBV10-3 | TRBD1 | TGTGCCATGCGACAGGGGTCCAACACTGAAGCTTTCTTT | CAMRQGSNTEAFF
- | TRBJ2-1 | TRBV5-1 | - | TGCGCCAGCAGCTTGGAAGGGGTCAATGAGCAGTTCTTC | CASSLEGVNEQFF
many | TRBJ1-5 | TRBV10-2 | - | TGCGCCAGCAGCCCAACGGATAGCAATCAGCCCCAGCATTTT | CASSPTDSNQPQHF
- | TRBJ2-3 | TRBV11-1 | - | TGTGCCAGCAGCCCGGGGGTCGGTACGCAGTATTTT | CASSPGVGTQYF
many | TRBJ1-5 | TRBV20-1 | - | TGCAGTGCCGTACAGGGCTCGCGCAATCAGCCCCAGCATTTT | CSAVQGSRNQPQHF
many | TRBJ2-5 | TRBV6-1 | - | TGTGCCAGCAAAGAGAGTTGGGGGTCGGAGACCCAGTACTTC | CASKESWGSETQYF
few | TRBJ2-1 | TRBV29-1 | - | TGCAGCGTTAGCGGAAATTACAATGAGCAGTTCTTC | CSVSGNYNEQFF
many | TRBJ1-4 | TRBV20-1 | - | TGCAGTGCTCCTCACGGGCCAAGGACTAATGAAAAACTGTTTTTT | CSAPHGPRTNEKLFF
- | TRBJ2-6 | TRBV7-2 | - | TGTGCCAGCAGCTTATTAGTACAGGGTTCCGTCCTGACTTTC | CASSLLVQGSVLTF
- | TRBJ2-7 | TRBV7-6 | - | TGTGCCAGCAGCCAACAGGCGAGCTCCTACGAGCAGTACTTC | CASSQQASSYEQYF
few | TRBJ2-5 | TRBV7-9 | TRBD2 | TGTGCCAGCACCCCGGGACTAGCGGGAGGAGGAGAGACCCAGTACTTC | CASTPGLAGGGETQYF
few | TRBJ1-2 | TRBV20-1 | - | TGCAGTGCTAGAGATTTGGGGGCAGGAGACTATGGCTACACCTTC | CSARDLGAGDYGYTF
- | TRBJ2-5 | TRBV10-2 | - | TGCGCCAGCAGTGAGTCGGGCAGGGATCAAGAGACCCAGTACTTC | CASSESGRDQETQYF
many | TRBJ2-1 | TRBV4-1 | TRBD2 | TGCGCCAGCAGCCGAGGGGGGCTAGCGGGTTTTTACAATGAGCAGTTCTTC | CASSRGGLAGFYNEQFF
medium-sized | TRBJ1-5 | TRBV5-4 | - | TGTGCCAGCAGCTCAGACGGGGATCAGCCCCAGCATTTT | CASSSDGDQPQHF
few | TRBJ2-7 | TRBV20-1 | TRBD2 | TGCAGTGCTATGGGACTAGCGGGAGGACGCTCCTACGAGCAGTACTTC | CSAMGLAGGRSYEQYF
few | TRBJ1-3 | TRBV6-1 | - | TGTGCCAGCAGCGAGGGCGGGGTATTTGGAAACACCATATATTTT | CASSEGGVFGNTIYF
many | TRBJ2-7 | TRBV6-5 | - | TGTGCCAGCAGTTACTCGCAGGGGGGGTTGTACGAGCAGTACTTC | CASSYSQGGLYEQYF
- | TRBJ2-1 | TRBV5-4 | - | TGTGCCAGCAGCACTCTAGCGCGCGATGAGCAGTTCTTC | CASSTLARDEQFF
- | TRBJ1-1 | TRBV6-6 | - | TGTGCCAGCAGTTACTTGTCAGCACGAGAAGCTTTCTTT | CASSYLSAREAFF